This TCR beta chain was sequenced for a study of blood T cell repertoires in COVID-19. Turning to the study itself: Researchers got acute and convalescent COVID-19 samples from the United States, Italy and Spain. Sources were T cells, B-cell-depleted T cells, or PBMCs; the material itself was cDNA or gDNA.

CDR1 and CDR2 (germline): LNHDA, SQIVND (reference sequence). V lost 1 base and J lost 0; bases outside the gene matches: 8. The CDR3 is 18 amino acids. As processed by the authors: Reference gene primers were amplified, and this amplification served to estimate nucleated cell counts. Profiled with immunoSEQ multiplex PCR; TCRdb holds only in-frame clones, not every one. V and J calls plus clone size are reproduced from that table; the DNA served to infer D and trimming. The sample holds 150,000 to 200,000 clones, around four fifths seen once. The source of this sequence is a woman older than 75 with acute or convalescent COVID-19. This rearrangement joins TRBV19 to TRBJ2-1; 8 bases align to TRBD2. The sample was peripheral blood. The CDR3 protein is CASSIATSGPSSYNEQFF. The CDR3 nucleotides are TGTGCCAGTAGTATAGCTACTAGCGGCCCTAGCTCCTACAATGAGCAGTTCTTC.